This passage covers 27 T cell receptor beta chains from one sample sequenced in a study of cytomegalovirus exposure and HLA in healthy donors. PCR primers comprised 60 Vbeta and 13 Jbeta primers. Measured with immunoSEQ multiplex PCR; TCRdb has only the in-frame clones, and not every one. The repertoire consists of some 90,000 clones, with 80% to 85% occurring once and the leading ten covering under 5.5%. Sequences were obtained from PBMCs. All receptors derive from a woman in her 70s in good health and CMV-seropositive.

The chain joins TRBV14 to TRBJ1-2, with TRBD1 as a possible D gene (5 bases). This CDR3 is 14 amino acids long. Germline V gene lookup returns CDR1 SGHDN and CDR2 FVKESK. V was cut by 3 bases and J by 2 bases, with 10 bases left in between. Here the CDR3 reads CASSQGKGNYGYTF. The CDR3 nucleotides read TGTGCCAGCAGCCAGGGAAAGGGGAACTATGGCTACACCTTC.

V is TRBV30 and J is TRBJ2-3; no firm D call. The V gene's germline CDR1 is GTSNPN and CDR2 SVGIG (reference sequence). V was clipped by 2 bases and J by 4 bases, with 10 bases between them. CDR3 length: 13 residues. The CDR3 DNA sequence: TGTGCCTGGAGTCAGAGGAACGCAGATACGCAGTATTTT. Translation gives CAWSQRNADTQYF.

V usage is TRBV4-3 and J usage is TRBJ2-3, with 8 positions matching TRBD2. The CDR3 totals 15 residues. V was clipped by 1 base and J by 5 bases; unmatched bases: 5. Germline CDR1 reads LGHNA; CDR2 reads YSLEER. For the CDR3, the DNA is TGCGCCAGCAGCCAAGCGGGTAGCGGGGTAGATACGCAGTATTTT. Its protein product is CASSQAGSGVDTQYF.

This clone was picked up one time. The chain recombines TRBV7-2 with TRBJ2-7; 13 bases match TRBD2. The CDR3 is 19 amino acids. CDR1 SGHTA and CDR2 FQGNSA come from the germline V gene. Unmatched junction bases numbered 13, after V lost 5 bases and J lost 0 bases. Written as DNA, the CDR3 is TGTGCCAGCAGCCCTGCCGGACTAGCGGGAGCGCTGATCTCCTACGAGCAGTACTTC. It encodes CASSPAGLAGALISYEQYF.

V is TRBV19 and J is TRBJ2-5, with D tentatively TRBD2 (5 bases). The last part of the DNA fits TRBJ2-7 better; the J call may be wrong. Per the germline V gene, CDR1 is LNHDA and CDR2 is SQIVND (reference sequence). The CDR3 sequence is 14 residues long. Here the CDR3 DNA reads TGTGCCAGTAAAGAATCTGCGGGCTCCTACGAGCAGTACTTC. Translated, it gives CASKESAGSYEQYF.

V and J are TRBV5-1 and TRBJ2-5; D may be TRBD1 (5 bases). Germline V gives CDR1 SGHRS, CDR2 YFSETQ. V lost 0 bases to trimming and J lost 5 bases, with 5 bases between them. The CDR3 runs 12 residues. CDR3 residues: CASSLEGETQYF. The CDR3 bases are TGCGCCAGCAGCTTGGAGGGGGAGACCCAGTACTTC.

The table lists this clone with a count of one. The V call is TRBV7-2, the J call TRBJ2-1; the match to TRBD1 covers 9 bases. Germline V gene data show CDR1 as SGHTA and CDR2 as FQGNSA. V was clipped by 5 bases and J by 3 bases; unmatched bases: 8. This CDR3 has 16 amino acids. CDR3 sequence reads: CASSRTGDSIYNEQFF. The CDR3 region has the DNA TGTGCCAGCAGCCGGACAGGGGACAGTATCTACAATGAGCAGTTCTTC. The variable domain in full, completed from reference TRBV7-2 and TRBJ2-1, reads GAGVSQSPSNKVTEKGKDVELRCDPISGHTALYWYRQSLGQGLEFLIYFQGNSAPDKSGLPSDRFSAERTGGSVSTLTIQRTQQEDSAVYLCASSRTGDSIYNEQFFGPGTRLTVL.

This clone was counted a single time. The V and J genes are TRBV10-2 and TRBJ1-5, with a tentative D call TRBD1 (5 bases). The CDR3 runs to 16 residues. Germline-derived CDR1 and CDR2 are WSHSY and SAAADI. Trimming stripped 3 bases from V and 0 bases from J, with 12 bases between. Here the CDR3 reads CASSESSGISNQPQHF. The CDR3 bases are TGCGCCAGCAGTGAATCGTCAGGGATTAGCAATCAGCCCCAGCATTTT.

This CDR3 reads CASSPRETGANVLTF. Here the CDR3 DNA reads TGTGCCAGCTCACCACGCGAAACTGGGGCCAACGTCCTGACTTTC. This chain links TRBV18 with TRBJ2-6, with D hard to call. The CDR3 loop spans 15 amino acids. Germline CDR1 and CDR2: KGHSH and LQKENI. V lost 1 base, J lost 2 bases, and 6 bases lay in between.

The chain employs TRBV4-3 and TRBJ2-3; TRBD2 is a possible D gene (6 bases). Germline assignment: CDR1 LGHNA and CDR2 YSLEER. V lost 4 bases, J lost 2 bases, and 16 bases lay in between. The CDR3 has 16 amino acids. CDR3 sequence (DNA): TGCGCCAGCAGCCCTACCACGGGAGCGGACACAGATACGCAGTATTTT. Translated, it gives CASSPTTGADTDTQYF.

This sequence joins TRBV28 and TRBJ1-6; D is ambiguous. The germline V gene has CDR1 MDHEN and CDR2 SYDVKM. The V end lost 5 bases, the J end lost 0 bases, and 11 bases lay between the germline ends. The CDR3 covers 16 residues. For the CDR3, the DNA is TGTGCCAGCAGTCCTTCCGGGAGCTCCTATAATTCACCCCTCCACTTT. Protein product: CASSPSGSSYNSPLHF. The whole variable domain, filled in from reference TRBV28 and TRBJ1-6, reads DVKVTQSSRYLVKRTGEKVFLECVQDMDHENMFWYRQDPGLGLRLIYFSYDVKMKEKGDIPEGYSVSREKKERFSLILESASTNQTSMYLCASSPSGSSYNSPLHFGNGTRLTVT.

This clone was recorded a few times. V gene TRBV7-2 combines with J gene TRBJ2-1; TRBD2 agrees at 7 bases. Germline lookup yields CDR1 SGHTA and CDR2 FQGNSA. The CDR3 covers 16 residues. J lost 2 bases, V lost 1 base, and 5 bases had no gene match. This CDR3 is CASSLVGGSTYNEQFF. The CDR3 bases are TGTGCCAGCAGCTTAGTTGGCGGGAGTACCTACAATGAGCAGTTCTTC.

The CDR3 reads CASSIVDRGRTGELFF. CDR3 DNA: TGTGCCAGTAGTATAGTAGACAGGGGGCGTACCGGGGAGCTGTTTTTT. The chain joins TRBV19 to TRBJ2-2; 10 bases align to TRBD1. The length of the CDR3 is 16 residues. The germline CDR1 and CDR2 sequences are LNHDA and SQIVND (reference sequence). V lost 1 base, J lost 5 bases, and 4 bases stayed unmatched.

This chain joins TRBV27 and TRBJ2-3; D is possibly TRBD1 (5 bases). The length of the CDR3 is 15 residues. CDR1 is MNHEY, CDR2 SMNVEV, per germline (reference sequence). Trimming stripped 1 base from V and 3 bases from J, with 11 bases between. As DNA, the CDR3 is TGTGCCAGCAGTTTATGGCAGGGTAGGACAGATACGCAGTATTTT. This sequence encodes CASSLWQGRTDTQYF.

The V and J genes are TRBV29-1 and TRBJ2-3; the D gene is possibly TRBD2 (7 bases). This CDR3 has 14 amino acids. V gave up 3 bases and J gave up 2 bases, with 12 bases separating them. Per the germline V gene, CDR1 is SQVTM and CDR2 is ANQGSEA. The CDR3 sequence: CSVERGGNTDTQYF. In DNA form, the CDR3 reads TGCAGCGTTGAGAGGGGGGGGAACACAGATACGCAGTATTTT.

This clone came up a few times. The rearrangement joins TRBV4-3 to TRBJ2-7; D uncertain. The ends were cut back, 0 bases at V and 0 bases at J, with 9 bases in the middle. This CDR3 region has 15 residues. The V gene's germline CDR1 is LGHNA and CDR2 YSLEER. CDR3 loop: CASSQERINSYEQYF. The CDR3 region has the DNA TGCGCCAGCAGCCAAGAGCGTATTAACTCCTACGAGCAGTACTTC.

This clone was counted between two and nine times. CDR3 sequence: CAISALAGADTQYF. The CDR3 nucleotides are TGTGCCATCAGTGCCCTAGCGGGAGCAGATACGCAGTATTTT. This rearrangement joins TRBV10-3 to TRBJ2-3, with 10 bases identical to TRBD2. Trimming at V came to 4 bases and at J to 4 bases, leaving 2 bases not matched to a gene. This CDR3 is 14 amino acids long. Germline V gives CDR1 ENHRY, CDR2 SYGVKD.

The rearrangement links TRBV21-1 to TRBJ2-5; the table names TRBD2, a call not compared with the DNA. TRBV21-1 is a pseudogene segment. CDR3 size: 15 residues. CDR3 in amino acids: CASSLSRGLEETQYF. The CDR3 DNA reads as TGTGCCAGCAGCCTTAGCCGGGGACTGGAGGAGACCCAGTACTTC.

The chain joins TRBV2 to TRBJ2-3, with 13 bases matching TRBD2. From germline, CDR1 is SNHLY and CDR2 FYNNEI. CDR3 length: 15 residues. Trimming cost V 4 bases and J 4 bases; bases outside gene matches: 2. The CDR3 bases are TGTGCCAGCAGTGCTGGGACTAGCGGGGCAGATACGCAGTATTTT. Its protein is CASSAGTSGADTQYF.

CDR3 sequence: CASSRLRGSTDTQYF. The DNA of the CDR3 is TGTGCCAGCAGTCGCCTGCGAGGGAGCACAGATACGCAGTATTTT. The chain is built from TRBV11-3 and TRBJ2-3, with D possibly being TRBD2 (5 bases). The V gene's germline CDR1 is SGHNT and CDR2 YENEEA. The CDR3 contains 15 residues. The ends were cut back, 6 bases at V and 0 bases at J, with 13 bases in the middle.

This chain connects TRBV15 to TRBJ2-3, with 9 bases that match TRBD1. Trimming removed 5 bases from V and 3 bases from J; junction bases left unmatched: 15. Germline CDR1 LNHNV, CDR2 YYDKDF (reference sequence). The CDR3 totals 18 residues. The CDR3 sequence: CATSFPWGTGGRTDTQYF. The CDR3 DNA sequence: TGTGCCACCAGCTTCCCGTGGGGCACAGGGGGCCGGACAGATACGCAGTATTTT. The whole variable domain, filled in from reference TRBV15 and TRBJ2-3, reads DAMVIQNPRYQVTQFGKPVTLSCSQTLNHNVMYWYQQKSSQAPKLLFHYYDKDFNNEADTPDNFQSRRPNTSFCFLDIRSPGLGDTAMYLCATSFPWGTGGRTDTQYFGPGTRLTVL.

V is TRBV27 and J is TRBJ2-5, with 7 bases fitting TRBD1. The DNA end is a closer match to TRBJ2-7, so the J assignment may be wrong. CDR1 is MNHEY, CDR2 SMNVEV, per germline (reference sequence). The CDR3 loop spans 13 amino acids. DNA for the CDR3: TGTGCCAGCAGTTTAAAGGCAGGGGGCGAGCAGTACTTC. Protein sequence: CASSLKAGGEQYF.

The genes are TRBV7-9 and TRBJ1-2, with D maybe TRBD1 (6 bases). Germline V gene lookup returns CDR1 SEHNR and CDR2 FQNEAQ (reference sequence). V lost 5 bases and J 2 bases, leaving 15 bases between the germline ends. This CDR3 contains 15 residues. CDR3 coding DNA: TGTGCCAGCAGCCTCGACAGGAGTTCCAACTATGGCTACACCTTC. Translation gives CASSLDRSSNYGYTF.

This clone was counted a single time. The V call is TRBV19, the J call TRBJ2-7, with TRBD2 as a possible D gene (5 bases). Looked up from germline, CDR1 is LNHDA and CDR2 is SQIVND (reference sequence). The ends were cut back, 4 bases at V and 7 bases at J, with 17 bases in the middle. The CDR3 loop spans 14 amino acids. The CDR3 reads CASSTGQPPGEQYF. CDR3 coding DNA: TGTGCCAGTAGTACTGGGCAGCCCCCGGGGGAGCAGTACTTC.

The rearrangement links TRBV7-2 to TRBJ1-4, with a possible D match to TRBD1 (5 bases). The V gene's germline CDR1 is SGHTA and CDR2 FQGNSA. V was shortened by 2 bases and J by 7 bases, with 17 bases between the two germline ends. CDR3 length equals 16 residues. The CDR3 loop reads CASSLPPGDLIEKLFF. CDR3 nucleotides: TGTGCCAGCAGCTTACCACCCGGGGACTTAATTGAAAAACTGTTTTTT.

The table lists this clone with a few counts. V usage is TRBV19 and J usage is TRBJ2-1; 7 bases map to TRBD1. Germline CDR1 reads LNHDA; CDR2 reads SQIVND (reference sequence). This CDR3 region has 13 residues. V lost 4 bases, J lost 6 bases, and 3 bases stayed unmatched. The CDR3 DNA is TGTGCCAGTAGTAGGGGACAGATCAATGAGCAGTTCTTC. It yields the protein CASSRGQINEQFF.

The sample holds a few counts of this clone. V and J are TRBV19 and TRBJ2-7, with D possibly being TRBD1 (5 bases). The V gene's germline CDR1 is LNHDA and CDR2 SQIVND (reference sequence). Between the trimmed V and J ends, which lost 2 bases and 3 bases, there was a span of 14 bases. CDR3 length equals 15 residues. The CDR3 here is CASSITAGQGYEQYF. The CDR3 nucleotides read TGTGCCAGTAGTATAACGGCTGGACAAGGCTACGAGCAGTACTTC.